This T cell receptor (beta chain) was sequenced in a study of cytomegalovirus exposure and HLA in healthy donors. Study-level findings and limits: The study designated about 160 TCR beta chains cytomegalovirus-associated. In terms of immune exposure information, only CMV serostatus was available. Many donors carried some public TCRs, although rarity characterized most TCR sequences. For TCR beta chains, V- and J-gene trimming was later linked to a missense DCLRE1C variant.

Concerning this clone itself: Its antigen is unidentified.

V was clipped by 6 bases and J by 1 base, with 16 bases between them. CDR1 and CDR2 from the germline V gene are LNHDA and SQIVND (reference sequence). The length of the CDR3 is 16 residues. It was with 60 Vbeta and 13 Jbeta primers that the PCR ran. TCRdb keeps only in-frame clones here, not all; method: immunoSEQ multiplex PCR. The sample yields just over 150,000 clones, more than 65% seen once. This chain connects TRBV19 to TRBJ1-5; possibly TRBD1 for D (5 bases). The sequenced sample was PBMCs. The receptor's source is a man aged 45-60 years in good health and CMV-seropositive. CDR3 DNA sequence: TGTGCCAGTAGGAGTTCCGAGACAGTAAGCAATCAGCCCCAGCATTTT. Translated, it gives CASRSSETVSNQPQHF.